The next 26 T cell receptor beta chains were all read from a single sample in a study of PD-L1 blockade in urothelial cancer. Libraries were prepared by immunoSEQ multiplex PCR; TCRdb keeps only in-frame clonotypes and omits some of them. The sample lists 100,000 or so clones; around 93% were seen once. The sample here was PBMCs, taken around atezolizumab (anti-PD-L1) treatment. These receptors originate from a woman of 80 years or more with urothelial cancer.

This chain uses TRBV28 with TRBJ2-7; 9 bases agree with TRBD2. The germline V gene encodes CDR1 MDHEN and CDR2 SYDVKM. Trimming cost V 6 bases and J 4 bases; bases outside gene matches: 10. The CDR3 has 15 residues. The CDR3 nucleotides read TGTGCCAGCAGGTCCGTTCTAGCGGGACCTTACGAGCAGTACTTC. This encodes CASRSVLAGPYEQYF.

The V gene is TRBV9, the J gene TRBJ2-5, with D possibly TRBD2 on 6 matching bases. The CDR3 extends over 11 amino acids. The V and J ends lost 8 bases and 5 bases respectively, with 10 bases between them. Germline CDR1 SGDLS, CDR2 YYNGEE. The CDR3 DNA reads TGTGCCAGTGGGACTGGGGAGACCCAGTACTTC. It codes for CASGTGETQYF.

This chain connects TRBV9 to TRBJ2-7; TRBD2 aligns across 10 bases. CDR3 length equals 14 residues. The V segment lost 4 bases and the J segment 4 bases; nucleotides outside the gene matches: 5. CDR1 SGDLS and CDR2 YYNGEE come from the germline V gene. In DNA, the CDR3 is TGTGCCAGCAGCATATCGACTAGCGGGTACGAGCAGTACTTC. Protein product: CASSISTSGYEQYF.

CDR3 in amino acids: CASSSDRADYGYTF. The CDR3, as DNA: TGTGCCAGCAGTTCTGACAGGGCAGACTATGGCTACACCTTC. The rearrangement joins TRBV27 to TRBJ1-2, with 7 bases aligning to TRBD1. V trimming: 4 bases; J trimming: 3 bases; junction bases outside the gene matches: 5. This CDR3 has 14 amino acids. CDR1 is MNHEY and CDR2 is SMNVEV in the germline V gene (reference sequence).

The chain carries TRBV5-4 and TRBJ2-3; a weak D match, TRBD2 (7 bases). Germline lookup yields CDR1 SGHNT and CDR2 YYREEE (reference sequence). This CDR3 is built from 16 residues. V gave up 1 base and J gave up 4 bases, with 16 bases separating them. The CDR3 DNA sequence: TGTGCCAGCAGCTTGAGTAAAGGGGGAGGGCCAGATACGCAGTATTTT. Amino acids: CASSLSKGGGPDTQYF.

This chain uses TRBV5-8 with TRBJ1-4; 8 bases fit TRBD1. V gave up 0 bases and J gave up 8 bases; unmatched junction bases: 6. The germline V gene encodes CDR1 SGHTS and CDR2 YDEGEE. This CDR3 contains 15 residues. CDR3 coding DNA: TGTGCCAGCAGCTTGGCGGACAGGGCGGCGGAAAAACTGTTTTTT. Its translation: CASSLADRAAEKLFF.

This rearrangement joins TRBV18 to TRBJ1-5; D ambiguous. V was pared by 2 bases and J by 7 bases, with 12 bases between. CDR1 and CDR2 (germline): KGHSH, LQKENI. There are 14 residues in the CDR3. The CDR3 coding sequence is TGTGCCAGCTCACCAATCCCTAGCGAGCAGCCCCAGCATTTT. Amino acids: CASSPIPSEQPQHF.

The rearrangement links TRBV7-9 to TRBJ2-5; TRBD2 aligns across 8 bases. CDR1 is SEHNR, CDR2 FQNEAQ, per germline (reference sequence). The CDR3 is 15 amino acids. V was pared by 5 bases and J by 1 base, with 6 bases of the junction left unmatched. The CDR3 protein is CASSPQREPQETQYF. The CDR3, as DNA: TGTGCCAGCAGCCCCCAGCGGGAGCCCCAAGAGACCCAGTACTTC. The full variable domain, completed using reference TRBV7-9 and TRBJ2-5, is DTGVSQNPRHKITKRGQNVTFRCDPISEHNRLYWYRQTLGQGPEFLTYFQNEAQLEKSRLLSDRFSAERPKGSFSTLEIQRTEQGDSAMYLCASSPQREPQETQYFGPGTRLLVL.

This sequence joins TRBV28 and TRBJ2-7, with 12 nucleotides matching TRBD2. This CDR3 has 15 amino acids. Germline-derived CDR1 and CDR2 are MDHEN and SYDVKM. The V and J ends lost 6 bases and 3 bases, in that order; junction bases with no gene match: 6. The CDR3 DNA sequence: TGTGCCAGCAGCCCAGGACTAGCGGGATACTACGAGCAGTACTTC. This sequence encodes CASSPGLAGYYEQYF.

A single count supports this clone. The chain couples TRBV7-8 to TRBJ2-6; 8 bases match TRBD1. This CDR3 region has 17 residues. CDR1 is SGHVS and CDR2 is FQNEAQ in the germline V gene. The V gene end was trimmed by 5 bases and the J gene end by 0 bases; junction bases not matched to a gene: 6. This chain's CDR3 is CASSPGQAPSGANVLTF. In nucleotides, the CDR3 is TGTGCCAGCAGCCCGGGACAGGCACCCTCTGGGGCCAACGTCCTGACTTTC.

The V and J genes are TRBV9 and TRBJ1-5, with D possibly matching TRBD1 (5 bases). The germline V gene has CDR1 SGDLS and CDR2 YYNGEE. The CDR3 spans 15 residues. V dropped 0 bases and J dropped 3 bases, with 10 bases sitting between them. CDR3 DNA sequence: TGTGCCAGCAGCGTAGATTGGGGCTCCAATCAGCCCCAGCATTTT. The encoded protein is CASSVDWGSNQPQHF.

This sequence joins TRBV5-4 and TRBJ2-7; 10 positions agree with TRBD2. Germline loops: CDR1 SGHNT, CDR2 YYREEE (reference sequence). CDR3 size: 15 residues. Trimming took 4 bases from V and 11 from J; bases not matched to a gene: 15. The CDR3 is CASSIPSGGHATEYF. CDR3 DNA sequence: TGTGCCAGCAGCATCCCTAGCGGGGGACATGCGACGGAGTACTTC.

The V gene is TRBV9, the J gene TRBJ1-2, with 8 bases fitting TRBD1. The CDR3 loop spans 15 amino acids. J gave up 4 bases and V 2 bases, and 7 bases lay outside the gene matches. Per the germline V gene, CDR1 is SGDLS and CDR2 is YYNGEE. The CDR3 sequence is CASSVAGTGSYGYTF. The CDR3 DNA sequence: TGTGCCAGCAGCGTTGCCGGGACAGGTTCCTATGGCTACACCTTC.

Here the CDR3 reads CSVTDGAGNTDTQYF. The CDR3 nucleotides are TGCAGCGTGACTGACGGGGCGGGAAACACAGATACGCAGTATTTT. The genes are TRBV29-1 and TRBJ2-3; maybe TRBD2 (6 bases). V dropped 6 bases and J dropped 2 bases, with 18 bases sitting between them. Germline CDR1 reads SQVTM; CDR2 reads ANQGSEA. The CDR3 runs 15 residues.

The chain links TRBV5-1 to TRBJ2-2; weak D call: TRBD2 (5 bases). Between the trimmed V and J ends, which lost 6 bases and 4 bases, there was a span of 22 bases. This CDR3 is built from 17 residues. Germline loops: CDR1 SGHRS, CDR2 YFSETQ. In DNA, the CDR3 is TGCGCCAGCAACCAGAGGGTGACCTTTGAGGGCACCGGGGAGCTGTTTTTT. Translating gives CASNQRVTFEGTGELFF.

The chain carries TRBV5-4 and TRBJ2-3; TRBD1 matches at 12 bases. V dropped 5 bases and J dropped 2; count of bases not matched to a gene: 6. CDR1 and CDR2 (germline): SGHNT, YYREEE (reference sequence). This CDR3 region has 16 residues. CDR3 bases: TGTGCCAGCAGTCTTGGGGGACAGGGGGCCACAGATACGCAGTATTTT. It codes for CASSLGGQGATDTQYF.

In DNA form, the CDR3 reads TGTGCCAGCAGTTCAGGGGATACTGGGGCCAACGTCCTGACTTTC. It encodes CASSSGDTGANVLTF. V and J are TRBV28 and TRBJ2-6; the D gene is possibly TRBD1 (6 bases). V dropped 4 bases and J dropped 2 bases, with 9 bases sitting between them. CDR1 and CDR2 from the germline V gene are MDHEN and SYDVKM. This CDR3 contains 15 residues.

V and J are TRBV28 and TRBJ2-5; 7 nucleotides align to TRBD1. V shed 8 bases, J shed 1 base, and the junction held 4 bases outside the gene matches. The CDR3 has 13 residues. CDR1 is MDHEN and CDR2 is SYDVKM in the germline V gene. CDR3 bases: TGTGCCAGCGATGGACAGGCCCAAGAGACCCAGTACTTC. Its protein is CASDGQAQETQYF. Complete variable domain (other parts from reference TRBV28 and TRBJ2-5): DVKVTQSSRYLVKRTGEKVFLECVQDMDHENMFWYRQDPGLGLRLIYFSYDVKMKEKGDIPEGYSVSREKKERFSLILESASTNQTSMYLCASDGQAQETQYFGPGTRLLVL.

The V call is TRBV9, the J call TRBJ1-4; D is ambiguous. Germline V gene lookup returns CDR1 SGDLS and CDR2 YYNGEE. With 0 bases removed from V and 7 bases from J, the gap between germline ends came to 13 bases. CDR3 length: 15 residues. CDR3 sequence (DNA): TGTGCCAGCAGCGTAGCGGGGAGTTGGGCTGAAAAACTGTTTTTT. It translates to CASSVAGSWAEKLFF. Full variable domain (rest looked up from reference TRBV9 and TRBJ1-4): DSGVTQTPKHLITATGQRVTLRCSPRSGDLSVYWYQQSLDQGLQFLIQYYNGEERAKGNILERFSAQQFPDLHSELNLSSLELGDSALYFCASSVAGSWAEKLFFGSGTQLSVL.

The rearrangement uses TRBV18 and TRBJ1-1; D may be TRBD1 (5 bases). The V gene lost 3 bases and the J gene lost 2 bases, with 10 bases spanning the gap. This CDR3 spans 14 amino acids. Germline values: CDR1 KGHSH, CDR2 LQKENI. The CDR3 nucleotides read TGTGCCAGCTCACCCGACGGGGGAAACACTGAAGCTTTCTTT. Translating it yields CASSPDGGNTEAFF.

The chain combines TRBV9 with TRBJ2-1; the match to TRBD2 covers 7 bases. The CDR3 runs to 13 residues. CDR1 SGDLS and CDR2 YYNGEE come from the germline V gene. The V gene end was trimmed by 4 bases and the J gene end by 9 bases; junction bases not matched to a gene: 7. In nucleotides, the CDR3 is TGTGCCAGCAGCAGCGGACTAGATGGTGAGCAGTTCTTC. Encoded protein: CASSSGLDGEQFF.

The V gene is TRBV9, the J gene TRBJ1-4; 12 nucleotides match TRBD1. Germline lookup yields CDR1 SGDLS and CDR2 YYNGEE. The CDR3 consists of 16 residues. V lost 4 bases and J lost 8; bases outside the gene matches: 9. DNA for the CDR3: TGTGCCAGCAGCCCCGGGACAGGGGGCATCTACGAAAAACTGTTTTTT. Amino acid sequence: CASSPGTGGIYEKLFF.

The chain carries TRBV28 and TRBJ2-7; D is possibly TRBD2 (6 bases). The CDR3 contains 13 residues. V gave up 5 bases and J gave up 2 bases, with 10 bases separating them. The germline V gene encodes CDR1 MDHEN and CDR2 SYDVKM. The CDR3 coding sequence is TGTGCCAGCAGTAGGAGGGGACCCTACGAGCAGTACTTC. This translates into CASSRRGPYEQYF.

The chain joins TRBV7-7 to TRBJ2-3; 12 bases line up with TRBD1. The CDR3 is made up of 17 amino acids. The J segment lost 1 base and the V segment lost 5 bases, leaving 7 bases of the junction unmatched. CDR1 SSHAT and CDR2 FNYEAQ come from the germline V gene (reference sequence). The CDR3 loop is CASSRGTGGVRTDTQYF. The CDR3 DNA sequence: TGTGCCAGCAGCCGCGGGACAGGGGGCGTCCGCACAGATACGCAGTATTTT.

The V gene is TRBV5-1, the J gene TRBJ1-4; D is possibly TRBD1 (6 bases). The CDR3 consists of 17 residues. Germline CDR1 reads SGHRS; CDR2 reads YFSETQ. Trimming stripped 0 bases from V and 4 bases from J, with 16 bases between. The CDR3 DNA reads as TGCGCCAGCAGCTTGGAGGTTCAGGGGACACATAATGAAAAACTGTTTTTT. Its protein product is CASSLEVQGTHNEKLFF.

V is TRBV19 and J is TRBJ1-2, with 10 bases fitting TRBD1. The CDR3 is 15 amino acids. The trim removed 7 bases at V and 5 bases at J, leaving 10 bases unmatched. Germline CDR1 reads LNHDA; CDR2 reads SQIVND (reference sequence). The CDR3 sequence: CASTMGQGRWYGYTF. For the CDR3, the DNA is TGTGCCAGTACCATGGGACAGGGGAGATGGTATGGCTACACCTTC.